What follows are 32 T cell receptor beta chains derived from one specimen sequenced in a study of molecular identifiers for immune sequencing clone quantification. TCRdb passed the PCR reads through MiXCR, listing each CDR3 protein once. The sample carries about 510,000 distinct CDR3 sequences, 25% recorded once. The sample taken for sequencing was naive CD8+ T cells from blood, with Jurkat cell RNA spiked in. Subset noted: FACS-sorted CD8+CD4-CCR7+CD45RA+ naive T cells. The receptors come from a human donor in good health. Some libraries in this study had Jurkat cell RNA spiked in.

The chain recombines TRBV20-1 with TRBJ2-7; no definite D call. Germline V lookup: CDR1 DFQATT, CDR2 SNEGSKA (reference sequence). This CDR3 spans 13 amino acids. V shed 0 bases and J shed 0 bases, with 6 bases lying between them. CDR3 amino acids: CSARESYSYEQYF. CDR3 coding DNA: TGCAGTGCTAGAGAGTCCTACTCCTACGAGCAGTACTTC.

The sample holds a few counts of this clonotype. This rearrangement joins TRBV5-4 to TRBJ1-2, with D unresolved. The length of the CDR3 is 12 residues. Germline-derived CDR1 and CDR2 are SGHNT and YYREEE (reference sequence). The V gene lost 7 bases and the J gene lost 1 base, with 8 bases spanning the gap. The CDR3 loop reads CASRDSNYGYTF. CDR3 nucleotide sequence: TGTGCCAGCCGCGATAGTAACTATGGCTACACCTTC. The full variable domain, with the rest looked up from reference TRBV5-4 and TRBJ1-2, is ETGVTQSPTHLIKTRGQQVTLRCSSQSGHNTVSWYQQALGQGPQFIFQYYREEENGRGNFPPRFSGLQFPNYSSELNVNALELDDSALYLCASRDSNYGYTFGSGTRLTVV.

The chain couples TRBV11-2 to TRBJ2-3, with 11 bases lining up with TRBD2. J gave up 3 bases and V 1 base, and 6 bases lay outside the gene matches. The CDR3 consists of 17 residues. CDR1 and CDR2 (germline): SGHAT, FQNNGV. The CDR3 region is CASSLAYLAGGTDTQYF. Here the CDR3 DNA reads TGTGCCAGCAGCTTAGCCTACCTAGCGGGGGGAACAGATACGCAGTATTTT.

J is TRBJ2-7 and V is TRBV24-1, with 8 positions matching TRBD2. After removal of 8 bases from V and 4 bases from J, the junction contained 9 bases not matched to a gene. Germline CDR1 KGHDR, CDR2 SFDVKD. The CDR3 length is 14 residues. The CDR3 spells CATIYQRELYEQYF. CDR3 coding DNA: TGTGCCACCATCTACCAGCGGGAGCTGTACGAGCAGTACTTC.

The chain has TRBV12-3 or TRBV12-4 and TRBJ2-1; either TRBD1 or TRBD2 may supply D (5 bases each). This CDR3 spans 14 amino acids. Trimming removed 2 bases from V and 9 bases from J, with 14 bases in between. The CDR3 region is CASSLTGPTSEQFF. The CDR3 nucleotides read TGTGCCAGCAGTTTAACGGGACCAACAAGTGAGCAGTTCTTC.

A remark on this clonotype: Because the CDR3 is missing its conserved closing phenylalanine or tryptophan, this is likely a read error. This chain links TRBV7-9 with TRBJ2-1; 7 positions agree with TRBD2. The V and J ends lost 3 bases and 9 bases, in that order; junction bases with no gene match: 11. The CDR3 totals 15 residues. The germline V gene has CDR1 SEHNR and CDR2 FQNEAQ (reference sequence). The CDR3 DNA reads as TGTGCCAGCAGCTTTCGGAATGCGGGAGAAGGTGAGCAGTTCCTC. The encoded protein is CASSFRNAGEGEQFL.

The V and J genes are TRBV29-1 and TRBJ2-5; possibly TRBD1 for D (6 bases). CDR3 size: 13 residues. The germline CDR1 and CDR2 sequences are SQVTM and ANQGSEA. V dropped 2 bases and J dropped 9 bases, with 16 bases sitting between them. The DNA for the CDR3 is TGCAGCGTTGAATTTGGTCAAGGACAGCCCCAGTACTTC. This gives the protein CSVEFGQGQPQYF. Full variable domain (remainder filled in from reference TRBV29-1 and TRBJ2-5): SAVISQKPSRDICQRGTSLTIQCQVDSQVTMMFWYRQQPGQSLTLIATANQGSEATYESGFVIDKFPISRPNLTFSTLTVSNMSPEDSSIYLCSVEFGQGQPQYFGPGTRLLVL.

As for this clonotype: A clone one base away is much larger, so this may be a read error. The chain carries TRBV14 and TRBJ2-6; D remains ambiguous. The CDR3 runs to 16 residues. Germline V gene sequence: CDR1 SGHDN, CDR2 FVKESK. In DNA, the CDR3 is TGTGCCAGCAGCCAGTCGAGCATCTCTGGGCCCAACGTCCTGACTTTC. This codes for CASSQSSISGPNVLTF. The full variable domain, completed using reference TRBV14 and TRBJ2-6, is EAGVTQFPSHSVIEKGQTVTLRCDPISGHDNLYWYRRVMGKEIKFLLHFVKESKQDESGMPNNRFLAERTGGTYSTLKVQPAELEDSGVYFCASSQSSISGPNVLTFGAGSRLTVL.

Many counts were recorded for this clonotype. This chain joins TRBV4-3 and TRBJ1-5, with 9 bases aligning to TRBD1. CDR1 and CDR2 (germline): LGHNA, YSLEER. V lost 3 bases, J lost 9 bases, and 9 bases stayed unmatched. CDR3 size: 15 residues. The DNA for the CDR3 is TGCGCCAGCAGCCAGGGGACAGGGCCCAGCGGGCCCCAGCATTTT. It encodes CASSQGTGPSGPQHF.

To note about this clonotype: This may arise from a read error, as a much more abundant clone is one base away. The chain has TRBV30 and TRBJ2-7; D gene ambiguous. The CDR3 runs 13 residues. CDR1 is GTSNPN and CDR2 is SVGIG in the germline V gene (reference sequence). CDR3 bases: TGTGCCTGGAGTGTAGAATGGGGTATTGAGCAGTGCTTC. Protein sequence: CAWSVEWGIEQCF.

This clonotype was detected a few times. This chain links TRBV20-1 with TRBJ2-3; 13 bases agree with TRBD2. Trimming cost V 6 bases and J 2 bases; bases outside gene matches: 8. Per the germline V gene, CDR1 is DFQATT and CDR2 is SNEGSKA (reference sequence). This CDR3 has 16 amino acids. The CDR3, as DNA: TGCAGTGCGTATATCGGGACTAGCGGGGCCACAGATACGCAGTATTTT. Translating it yields CSAYIGTSGATDTQYF.

This clonotype has only a few counts. This chain joins TRBV4-3 and TRBJ2-1; unclear D gene. This CDR3 has 15 residues. Trimming removed 1 base at V and 2 bases at J, with 9 bases between. Germline lookup yields CDR1 LGHNA and CDR2 YSLEER. The CDR3 sequence: CASSQAAGAYNEQFF. CDR3 nucleotide sequence: TGCGCCAGCAGCCAAGCTGCCGGCGCCTACAATGAGCAGTTCTTC.

The chain joins TRBV7-9 to TRBJ1-1; D unclear. V lost 2 bases, J lost 3 bases, and 13 bases lay in between. CDR3 length: 15 amino acids. Germline V gives CDR1 SEHNR, CDR2 FQNEAQ (reference sequence). Written as DNA, the CDR3 is TGTGCCAGCAGCTTAATCCGCCCTCTTGACACTGAAGCTTTCTTT. It specifies CASSLIRPLDTEAFF.

A note on this clonotype: A much larger clone is a single base away; this may be a read error. V and J are TRBV29-1 and TRBJ2-7; D may be TRBD1 (7 bases). Germline loops: CDR1 SQVTM, CDR2 ANQGSEA. CDR3 size: 11 residues. V was clipped by 6 bases and J by 6 bases, with 12 bases between them. The CDR3: CSVRQGGEQYF. The CDR3, as DNA: TGCAGCGTCAGACAGGGAGGCGAGCAGTACTTC.

This clonotype was recorded many times. The chain uses TRBV28 and TRBJ1-1, with D tentatively TRBD1 (6 bases). CDR3 length: 13 amino acids. CDR1 is MDHEN and CDR2 is SYDVKM in the germline V gene. Trimming stripped 5 bases from V and 8 bases from J, with 15 bases between. The chain's CDR3 is CASSQGYDREAFF. As DNA, the CDR3 is TGTGCCAGCAGTCAAGGATACGACAGGGAAGCTTTCTTT.

This clonotype appeared a few times. The V call is TRBV27, the J call TRBJ2-1; D may be TRBD2 (7 bases). The CDR3 is made up of 15 amino acids. Germline CDR1 MNHEY, CDR2 SMNVEV (reference sequence). V lost 5 bases and J 4 bases, leaving 15 bases between the germline ends. Written as DNA, the CDR3 is TGTGCCAGCAGTGGGGAACAGGGAGGGTACAATGAGCAGTTCTTC. Encoded protein: CASSGEQGGYNEQFF.

This clonotype was seen a handful of times. This sequence joins TRBV14 and TRBJ2-6, with a possible D match to TRBD1 (6 bases). Trimming shortened V by 4 bases and J by 4 bases, and 20 bases separated the two germline ends. Germline CDR1 and CDR2: SGHDN and FVKESK. The CDR3 has 18 amino acids. The CDR3, as DNA: TGTGCCAGCAGCCTATCACTCCCAGGGGAAACAGGGGCCAACGTCCTGACTTTC. It codes for CASSLSLPGETGANVLTF.

The V call is TRBV7-9, the J call TRBJ2-1; 7 nucleotides line up with TRBD1. This CDR3 spans 14 amino acids. CDR1 is SEHNR and CDR2 is FQNEAQ in the germline V gene (reference sequence). V trimming: 5 bases; J trimming: 12 bases; junction bases outside the gene matches: 13. The CDR3 loop reads CASSPRDSRDGQFF. DNA of the CDR3: TGTGCCAGCAGCCCACGGGACAGTCGGGATGGGCAGTTCTTC.

For this clonotype: One junction end disagrees with the germline gene, perhaps due to a read error. The V call is TRBV25-1, the J call TRBJ2-7; D gene unclear. The CDR3 totals 11 residues. Looked up from germline, CDR1 is MGHDK and CDR2 is SYGVNS. CDR3 in DNA: TGTGCCAGCAGTGAGGCCTACGAGCGGTACTTC. It translates to CASSEAYERYF.

The chain has TRBV19 and TRBJ2-7; D not resolved. The CDR3 covers 12 residues. Germline CDR1 and CDR2: LNHDA and SQIVND (reference sequence). Between the trimmed V and J ends, which lost 3 bases and 5 bases, there was a span of 8 bases. The CDR3 coding sequence is TGTGCCAGTAGTATCGGCCCCAACGAGCAGTACTTC. Amino acids: CASSIGPNEQYF.

In this sample, this clonotype turned up a few times. V gene TRBV10-3 combines with J gene TRBJ1-1; a weak D match, TRBD1 (5 bases). This CDR3 has 15 residues. V was pared by 0 bases and J by 0 bases, with 8 bases between. CDR1 and CDR2 (germline): ENHRY, SYGVKD. CDR3 DNA sequence: TGTGCCATCAGTGAGTCCGGGGGGATGAACACTGAAGCTTTCTTT. Encoded protein: CAISESGGMNTEAFF.

The genes are TRBV5-6 and TRBJ2-5, with D perhaps TRBD2 (8 bases). V was cut by 4 bases and J by 4 bases, with 17 bases left in between. The CDR3 runs to 15 residues. The V gene's germline CDR1 is SGHDT and CDR2 YYEEEE. CDR3 in DNA: TGTGCCAGCAGCAAAGGGACAGCGGGGGCAGAGACCCAGTACTTC. This sequence encodes CASSKGTAGAETQYF.

As concerns this clonotype: It may be a read error: a sequence one base away is much more abundant. The rearrangement joins TRBV6-1 to TRBJ1-5; 10 bases align to TRBD1. Germline CDR1 and CDR2: MNHNS and SASEGT. The CDR3 contains 16 residues. CDR3 loop: CASREGTGENNLPQHF. The CDR3 DNA is TGTGCCAGCAGGGAGGGGACAGGGGAGAATAATCTGCCCCAGCATTTT.

This clonotype came up a few times. The genes are TRBV20-1 and TRBJ2-3, with 11 bases lining up with TRBD1. This CDR3 is 15 amino acids long. CDR1 DFQATT and CDR2 SNEGSKA come from the germline V gene (reference sequence). J gave up 4 bases and V 6 bases, and 9 bases lay outside the gene matches. In DNA form, the CDR3 reads TGCAGTGCCCAGAGTGGACAGGGGGCATCAGATACGCAGTATTTT. The encoded protein is CSAQSGQGASDTQYF.

This clonotype was found a few times. The genes are TRBV15 and TRBJ1-1, with TRBD1 as a possible D gene (6 bases). This CDR3 spans 15 amino acids. V shed 3 bases and J shed 0 bases, with 11 bases lying between them. Germline V gene sequence: CDR1 LNHNV, CDR2 YYDKDF (reference sequence). The chain's CDR3 is CATSSPGQLNTEAFF. The DNA for the CDR3 is TGTGCCACCAGCAGCCCAGGACAGTTGAACACTGAAGCTTTCTTT.

On this clonotype: A much larger clone sits a single nucleotide away, making a read error possible. The chain couples TRBV12-3 or TRBV12-4 to TRBJ2-6; the match to TRBD1 covers 7 bases. Trimming removed 5 bases from V and 0 bases from J; junction bases left unmatched: 4. The CDR3 is 16 amino acids. In DNA form, the CDR3 reads TGTGCCAGCAGTACTACAGGGGACTCTGGGGCCAACGTCCTGACTTTC. It translates to CASSTTGDSGANVLTF.

V and J are TRBV28 and TRBJ1-4; D gene ambiguous. Germline-derived CDR1 and CDR2 are MDHEN and SYDVKM. This CDR3 comprises 15 residues. Trimming shortened V by 6 bases and J by 0 bases, and 11 bases separated the two germline ends. The chain's CDR3 is CASRPGFSTNEKLFF. The CDR3 nucleotides are TGTGCCAGCAGACCTGGATTCTCAACTAATGAAAAACTGTTTTTT. The entire variable domain, with the rest obtained from reference TRBV28 and TRBJ1-4, is as follows: DVKVTQSSRYLVKRTGEKVFLECVQDMDHENMFWYRQDPGLGLRLIYFSYDVKMKEKGDIPEGYSVSREKKERFSLILESASTNQTSMYLCASRPGFSTNEKLFFGSGTQLSVL.

The chain's CDR3 is CASSASGTTNEQFF. DNA of the CDR3: TGTGCCAGCAGCGCCTCCGGGACTACCAATGAGCAGTTCTTC. The rearrangement uses TRBV9 and TRBJ2-1, with TRBD2 identical over 7 bases. CDR1 SGDLS and CDR2 YYNGEE come from the germline V gene. This CDR3 has 14 amino acids. Trimming at V came to 3 bases and at J to 6 bases, leaving 6 bases not matched to a gene.

Ten or more counts support this clonotype. The rearrangement uses TRBV4-1 and TRBJ1-1; D is ambiguous. This CDR3 has 14 amino acids. The V and J ends lost 5 bases and 0 bases respectively, with 10 bases between them. CDR1 and CDR2 (germline): MGHRA, YSYEKL. CDR3 sequence (DNA): TGCGCCAGCAGCGCAGCCCACCTGAACACTGAAGCTTTCTTT. Protein: CASSAAHLNTEAFF.

This clonotype was picked up a small number of times. The V and J genes are TRBV2 and TRBJ1-2; no definite D call. The CDR3 is made up of 20 amino acids. Germline V CDR1 and CDR2: SNHLY, FYNNEI. The V and J ends lost 0 bases and 2 bases respectively, with 25 bases between them. Written as DNA, the CDR3 is TGTGCCAGCAGTGAAGCCTTTAGACAACCTCCCAGGACGAGCAACTATGGCTACACCTTC. The encoded protein is CASSEAFRQPPRTSNYGYTF.

This rearrangement joins TRBV7-6 to TRBJ1-4, with a possible D match to TRBD1 (6 bases). The ends were cut back, 1 base at V and 5 bases at J, with 14 bases in the middle. This CDR3 has 16 residues. From germline, CDR1 is SGHVS and CDR2 FNYEAQ. The CDR3 loop reads CASSLGWGHKNEKLFF. The DNA for the CDR3 is TGTGCCAGCAGCTTAGGATGGGGACATAAAAATGAAAAACTGTTTTTT. Supplemented by reference TRBV7-6 and TRBJ1-4, the full variable domain reads GAGVSQSPRYKVTKRGQDVALRCDPISGHVSLYWYRQALGQGPEFLTYFNYEAQQDKSGLPNDRFSAERPEGSISTLTIQRTEQRDSAMYRCASSLGWGHKNEKLFFGSGTQLSVL.

This clonotype was seen many times. The gene calls are TRBV9 and TRBJ2-7; possibly TRBD1 or TRBD2 for D (7 bases each). CDR1 SGDLS and CDR2 YYNGEE come from the germline V gene. The CDR3 contains 13 residues. Trimming pared 2 bases from V and 6 bases from J, leaving 12 bases between. In nucleotides, the CDR3 is TGTGCCAGCAGCGTGGGAGGGGGCCGCGAGCAGTACTTC. It codes for CASSVGGGREQYF.